A selection of T cell receptor beta chains follows, all from one sample in a study of blood T cell repertoires in COVID-19. Measured with immunoSEQ multiplex PCR; TCRdb has only the in-frame clones, and not every one. The repertoire includes around 100,000 clones, about 88% of them detected once, and roughly 1.4% sits in the top ten. Sequencing input: peripheral blood. These receptor sequences come from a man aged 35 to 55 with acute or convalescent COVID-19. Each CDR3 is given with its conserved first and last residue. D genes are given only for firm matches. A clone size is listed for some rows: how often the clone was seen (once, few, many), or a class if it is expanded.

CDR3 length	V gene	J gene	D gene	clone size	CDR3 DNA	CDR3 protein
16	TRBV7-2	TRBJ2-5	TRBD2	.	TGTGCCAGCAGCTTTGCTCGGACTAGCGGGGGTGAGACCCAGTACTTC	CASSFARTSGGETQYF
14	TRBV2	TRBJ1-6	.	.	TGTGCCAGCGCGAGGGACAACGGCAATTCACCCCTCCACTTT	CASARDNGNSPLHF
13	TRBV5-4	TRBJ2-3	TRBD2	.	TGTGCCAGCAGCTTGGTAACCGGCGGGGGGCAGTATTTT	CASSLVTGGGQYF
13	TRBV2	TRBJ1-2	.	many	TGTGCCAGCAGACTTGAGATTGGCTATGGCTACACCTTC	CASRLEIGYGYTF
14	TRBV10-3	TRBJ1-5	.	.	TGTGCCATCAGCAGGACCGCGGGGAATCAGCCCCAGCATTTT	CAISRTAGNQPQHF
14	TRBV12-5	TRBJ1-6	TRBD1	.	TGTGCTAGTGGTCCAGGACAGGTCAATTCACCCCTCCACTTT	CASGPGQVNSPLHF
12	TRBV2	TRBJ2-7	.	.	TGTGCCAGCAGTCGAGGGGGCTACGAGCAGTACTTC	CASSRGGYEQYF
15	TRBV6-6	TRBJ2-3	TRBD2	few	TGTGCCAGCAGCCCGACTAGCGGGATTGGGGATACGCAGTATTTT	CASSPTSGIGDTQYF
15	TRBV10-3	TRBJ2-1	.	.	TGTGCCATCAGTGAGCAGGGCAGAACCTACAATGAGCAGTTCTTC	CAISEQGRTYNEQFF
14	TRBV5-6	TRBJ1-2	.	.	TGTGCCAGCAGCCAAAGGCCAGGGATCTATGGCTACACCTTC	CASSQRPGIYGYTF
14	TRBV27	TRBJ2-3	.	.	TGTGCCAGCAGTTTAGGGGGGAGAGGAGATACGCAGTATTTT	CASSLGGRGDTQYF
14	TRBV6-5	TRBJ1-5	TRBD1	once	TGTGCCAGCAGCGACAGGGGAAGCAATCAGCCCCAGCATTTT	CASSDRGSNQPQHF
16	TRBV25-1	TRBJ1-1	TRBD1	once	TGTGCCAGCAGTGTGGGACCGGGACAGGGTTACGGTGAAGCTTTCTTT	CASSVGPGQGYGEAFF
13	TRBV2	TRBJ2-2	.	.	TGTGCCACCAGGAGGGAGGGGGGCGGGGAGCTGTTTTTT	CATRREGGGELFF
15	TRBV5-1	TRBJ1-3	.	.	TGCGCCAGCGGGCTCCCGATCTGCTCTGGAAACACCATATATTTT	CASGLPICSGNTIYF
16	TRBV28	TRBJ2-5	.	.	TGTGCCAGCAGTTTACTCCCCTCAGGGGGGAGGGAGACCCAGTACTTC	CASSLLPSGGRETQYF
14	TRBV7-9	TRBJ2-7	TRBD2	.	TGTGCCAGCAGCCCCCGGGCTAGCGGGGGGAAGCAGTACTTC	CASSPRASGGKQYF
14	TRBV7-9	TRBJ2-1	.	.	TGTGCCAGCAGCTTAAGTAGCGCCAACAATGAGCAGTTCTTC	CASSLSSANNEQFF
15	TRBV3-1/TRBV3-2	TRBJ1-2	TRBD1	many	TGTGCCAGCAGCCAGGGCGAGACAGGGAGATATGGCTACACCTTC	CASSQGETGRYGYTF
14	TRBV6-5	TRBJ2-5	.	.	TGTGCCAGCAGTTACTCGTTTGGGAGGGAGACCCAGTACTTC	CASSYSFGRETQYF
14	TRBV6-2/TRBV6-3	TRBJ2-1	TRBD2	few	TGTGCCAGCAGCCCAGCGGGAGCGCGGAATGAGCAGTTCTTC	CASSPAGARNEQFF
15	TRBV6-5	TRBJ2-1	.	once	TGTGCCAGCAGCCTGTCCCACCGGGGATACAATGAGCAGTTCTTC	CASSLSHRGYNEQFF
16	TRBV27	TRBJ2-7	TRBD1	.	TGTGCCAGCAGCCGCCGGGAAGGACAGGGGGCTTGGGAGCAGTACTTC	CASSRREGQGAWEQYF
13	TRBV19	TRBJ2-5	TRBD1	.	TGTGCCAGTAAAGGCAGGGGGAAGGAGACCCAGTACTTC	CASKGRGKETQYF
14	TRBV5-1	TRBJ1-6	TRBD1	.	TGCGCCAGTGCCCGGACAGGGGATAATTCACCCCTCCACTTT	CASARTGDNSPLHF
13	TRBV9	TRBJ2-3	.	many	TGTGCCAGCACAGGGGGGCCAGCAGATACGCAGTATTTT	CASTGGPADTQYF
16	TRBV2	TRBJ2-5	TRBD1	.	TGTGCCAGCAGCGGAGGGACAGGCCACGGCGAGAGTAGCCAGTACTTC	CASSGGTGHGESSQYF
13	TRBV19	TRBJ2-7	TRBD1	.	TGTGCCAGTAGGGACAGGGGCTCCTACGAGCAGTACTTC	CASRDRGSYEQYF
15	TRBV5-6	TRBJ1-2	.	.	TGTGCCAGCAGCTTCCCCGGAGGGCGAGACTATGGCTACACCTTC	CASSFPGGRDYGYTF
13	TRBV7-9	TRBJ2-5	.	once	TGTGCCAGCAGCCCCCCTCTCCAAGAGACCCAGTACTTC	CASSPPLQETQYF
16	TRBV27	TRBJ1-5	.	.	TGTGCCAGCAACTCTTTAGCGGGGTGGAACGAACAGCCCCAGCATTTT	CASNSLAGWNEQPQHF
14	TRBV6-5	TRBJ2-7	TRBD2	.	TGTGCCAGCAGTATAGCTAGCGGGAGGCACGAGCAGTACTTC	CASSIASGRHEQYF
16	TRBV5-4	TRBJ2-3	.	.	TGTGCCAGCAGCTTGGGGCTTCGGGGTCCAGGAGATACGCAGTATTTT	CASSLGLRGPGDTQYF
13	TRBV29-1	TRBJ2-3	.	.	TGCAGCGTTGGAGGAGGGTTTGAAGATACGCAGTATTTT	CSVGGGFEDTQYF
15	TRBV10-2	TRBJ2-2	.	few	TGCGCCAGCAGTGAGTCGGAGAGGAGGGCCGGGGAGCTGTTTTTT	CASSESERRAGELFF
13	TRBV7-3	TRBJ2-3	.	.	TGTGCCAGCAGCTTAGGAGGGGCAGATACGCAGTATTTT	CASSLGGADTQYF
13	TRBV6-5	TRBJ2-7	TRBD2	.	TGTGCCAGCAGCAAGCGGGAGGGACACGAGCAGTACTTC	CASSKREGHEQYF
12	TRBV18	TRBJ2-7	.	.	TGTGCCAGCTCACCTTCATTTTACGAGCAGTACTTC	CASSPSFYEQYF
16	TRBV5-6	TRBJ2-5	TRBD1	once	TGTGCCAGCAGCTGGACCGGGACAGGGGGCAGGGAGACCCAGTACTTC	CASSWTGTGGRETQYF
14	TRBV7-9	TRBJ1-2	.	.	TGTGCCAGCAGCTTCGCATGGGGTGGGGGGGGCTACACCTTC	CASSFAWGGGGYTF